These 9 T cell receptor beta chains were sequenced from one sample in a study of CD8 T cells in Susac syndrome. RNA totalling roughly 0.45 to 1 ug underwent reverse transcription with random hexamers. TCRdb itself ran the immunoSEQ multiplex PCR reads through MiXCR, one entry per CDR3 protein. Of tens of thousands of distinct CDR3 sequences in the sample, about 95% are singletons; the top ten hold about 0.68%. Sequences were obtained from CD8+ T cells from PBMCs. All receptors derive from a human donor with Susac syndrome.

This chain links TRBV9 with TRBJ2-1, with 7 nucleotides matching TRBD1. The CDR3 consists of 14 residues. Germline V gene sequence: CDR1 SGDLS, CDR2 YYNGEE. J was trimmed by 4 bases and V by 10 bases; bases with no gene match: 11. The CDR3 is CAGPRGLFYNEQFF. CDR3 nucleotide sequence: TGTGCCGGACCAAGGGGGCTGTTTTACAATGAGCAGTTCTTC.

This clonotype was detected once. The chain combines TRBV27 with TRBJ1-3; possibly TRBD1 for D (5 bases). V was shortened by 2 bases and J by 0 bases, with 14 bases between the two germline ends. There are 17 residues in the CDR3. Germline V gene sequence: CDR1 MNHEY, CDR2 SMNVEV (reference sequence). CDR3 bases: TGTGCCAGCAGTTTAGTCGGGGGAACAAACTCTGGAAACACCATATATTTT. It translates to CASSLVGGTNSGNTIYF.

This clonotype was observed a few times. V and J are TRBV6-2 or TRBV6-3 and TRBJ1-5; D gene ambiguous. CDR3 length: 12 amino acids. Germline-derived CDR1 and CDR2 are MNHEY and SVGEGT. Between the trimmed V and J ends, which lost 2 bases and 4 bases, there was a span of 3 bases. CDR3 region: CASSYRNQPQHF. CDR3 in DNA: TGTGCCAGCAGTTACCGTAATCAGCCCCAGCATTTT.

V usage is TRBV4-3 and J usage is TRBJ2-1; unclear D gene. The length of the CDR3 is 16 residues. Looked up from germline, CDR1 is LGHNA and CDR2 is YSLEER. V shed 2 bases and J shed 5 bases, with 16 bases lying between them. CDR3 in amino acids: CASSQSVAFAHNEQFF. As DNA, the CDR3 is TGCGCCAGCAGCCAATCGGTTGCGTTTGCCCACAATGAGCAGTTCTTC.

V gene TRBV6-5 combines with J gene TRBJ2-3; D may be TRBD1 or TRBD2 (5 bases each). The CDR3 extends over 17 amino acids. Trimming shortened V by 4 bases and J by 0 bases, and 17 bases separated the two germline ends. Germline CDR1 MNHEY, CDR2 SVGAGI. In DNA form, the CDR3 reads TGTGCCAGCAGTTCTGTGGGGACCGTGCTTAGCACAGATACGCAGTATTTT. Its translation is CASSSVGTVLSTDTQYF.

The chain combines TRBV29-1 with TRBJ2-2, with 14 bases fitting TRBD2. The V and J ends lost 7 bases and 7 bases, in that order; junction bases with no gene match: 2. Germline V gives CDR1 SQVTM, CDR2 ANQGSEA. This CDR3 comprises 13 residues. The CDR3 DNA is TGCAGCGCCGGGACTAGCGGGGGCGGGGAGCTGTTTTTT. It is translated as CSAGTSGGGELFF.

The chain has TRBV20-1 and TRBJ2-5; no reliable D call. This CDR3 contains 13 residues. Germline CDR1 is DFQATT and CDR2 is SNEGSKA (reference sequence). V lost 5 bases to trimming and J lost 1 base, with 11 bases between them. CDR3 in DNA: TGCAGTGCTTCGAGGCGTCCCCAAGAGACCCAGTACTTC. Its protein product is CSASRRPQETQYF.

The J gene is TRBJ2-1, the V gene TRBV9; D is undetermined. The CDR3 runs 16 residues. V dropped 3 bases and J dropped 0 bases, with 13 bases sitting between them. Germline assignment: CDR1 SGDLS and CDR2 YYNGEE. CDR3 protein: CASSAHLKSSYNEQFF. CDR3 DNA sequence: TGTGCCAGCAGCGCCCACCTAAAGAGCTCCTACAATGAGCAGTTCTTC.

The chain couples TRBV12-3 or TRBV12-4 to TRBJ2-7, with a possible D match to TRBD1 (5 bases). The CDR3 consists of 12 residues. With 4 bases removed from V and 7 bases from J, the gap between germline ends came to 11 bases. The CDR3 DNA reads as TGTGCCAGCAGTTACAAGGGGTCTGAGCAGTACTTC. Amino acid sequence: CASSYKGSEQYF.